A selection of T cell receptor beta chains follows, all from one sample in a study of T cell clones after liver transplantation. TCRdb's copy holds only in-frame clones and misses some; the assay was immunoSEQ multiplex PCR. Of about 120,000 clones listed, approximately 90% are singletons. Material: CD4+ T cells from blood, obtained 12 months after liver transplant. The receptor set was obtained from a human patient who received a liver transplant. Part of the T cells may come from the graft donor. Each CDR3 is given with its conserved first and last residue. Rows give clone size only sometimes, using once, few, many, or a class for an expanded clone.

>TRBJ2-3|TRBV25-1|-
CASSDGLAGYTDTQYF
>TRBJ2-1|TRBV7-3|-
CASSIQPSSSYNEQFF
>TRBJ1-1|TRBV11-3|-
CASSQGTTLTEAFF
>TRBJ1-5|TRBV7-8|-
CASSPSRDRVNQPQHF
>TRBJ2-1|TRBV4-3|medium-sized
CASSQETASQQFF
>TRBJ2-7|TRBV7-9|-
CASSYRQAQGHEQYF
>TRBJ2-6|TRBV5-1|-
CASSLQGSGANVLTF
>TRBJ1-1|TRBV7-8|-
CASSLHRVPTEAFF
>TRBJ2-2|TRBV9|-
CASSVAANPSTGELFF
>TRBJ2-5|TRBV19|-
CASSADGETQYF
>TRBJ2-1|TRBV5-6|-
CASSLAIGPSIDEQFF
>TRBJ2-5|TRBV6-4|-
CASSDGAGGQETQYF
>TRBJ1-4|TRBV28|-
CASSLMAGGLFF
>TRBJ1-2|TRBV5-1|-
CASSPEGHGGYTF
>TRBJ2-3|TRBV28|-
CASSLSRQGGGTQYF
>TRBJ2-7|TRBV6-5|-
CASSYSTHYTYEQYF
>TRBJ1-2|TRBV5-6|-
CASSWESYGYTF
>TRBJ2-3|TRBV5-1|-
CASSLLGSSGRAEADTQYF
>TRBJ1-1|TRBV6-1|-
CASSGTGDTEAFF
>TRBJ1-5|TRBV5-6|-
CASTRGGAWSNQPQHF
>TRBJ2-7|TRBV2|-
CASSGWDSSPDF
>TRBJ2-7|TRBV30|-
CAWSVAVYEQYF
>TRBJ2-1|TRBV19|-
CASTKGTSGSGEQFF
>TRBJ2-7|TRBV28|-
CASSYADGTRRLGQYF
>TRBJ2-1|TRBV11-3|-
CASSPTWGGGEFF
>TRBJ2-3|TRBV7-2|-
CASSTRTSGRVGYTQYF
>TRBJ2-1|TRBV5-1|-
CASSLGTGITYNEQFF
>TRBJ1-2|TRBV18|-
CASSPDRVGYGYTF
>TRBJ1-2|TRBV7-8|-
CASSSPPGGYTF
>TRBJ2-6|TRBV7-2|-
CASSLVRSLSSGANVLTF
>TRBJ2-5|TRBV7-2|-
CASSTPGLAAQETQYF
>TRBJ2-3|TRBV5-1|-
CASSPSGEGTDTQYF
>TRBJ2-6|TRBV19|-
CASSILRDPGANVLTF
>TRBJ1-1|TRBV28|-
CASSRGTVNTEAFF
>TRBJ2-7|TRBV29-1|-
CSVGGNAYEQYF
>TRBJ2-1|TRBV5-1|-
CASSLEVDNEQFF
>TRBJ2-2|TRBV9|-
CASSVEDRGRRAGELFF